These T cell receptor beta chains were read from a single sample in a study of cytomegalovirus exposure and HLA in healthy donors. Profiled with immunoSEQ multiplex PCR; TCRdb holds only in-frame clones, not every one. The table records roughly 130,000 clones, approximately 80% of them present only once. The specimen sequenced was PBMCs. The receptor source for this set is a middle-aged man in good health and CMV-seronegative. Both conserved end residues are part of each CDR3. The D gene is left open where the match is weak. Clone size is shown for a subset of rows, as once, few, many or a class of expanded clone.

NA	TRBD1	TRBJ1-4	TRBV30	CACSTGVGEKLFF	TGTGCCTGCTCGACAGGGGTCGGTGAAAAACTGTTTTTT
NA	NA	TRBJ2-7	TRBV6-1	CASTGTLGTYEQYF	TGTGCCAGCACCGGGACTCTTGGTACCTACGAGCAGTACTTC
NA	NA	TRBJ1-5	TRBV30	CAWSVRQGGQPQHF	TGTGCCTGGAGTGTTAGGCAGGGCGGTCAGCCCCAGCATTTT
NA	TRBD1	TRBJ1-2	TRBV5-6	CASTTRGQGWKSYGYTF	TGTGCCAGCACCACACGGGGACAGGGGTGGAAAAGTTATGGCTACACCTTC
NA	TRBD2	TRBJ2-7	TRBV7-2	CASSVGEGGGSYEQYF	TGTGCCAGCAGCGTAGGTGAGGGCGGGGGTTCCTACGAGCAGTACTTC
NA	NA	TRBJ1-2	TRBV7-9	CASSSSSASPPRDGGYTF	TGTGCCAGCAGCTCCTCGAGCGCGTCACCACCCCGAGATGGTGGCTACACCTTC
few	TRBD1	TRBJ2-3	TRBV18	CASSRDRSTDTQYF	TGTGCCAGCTCAAGGGACAGAAGCACAGATACGCAGTATTTT
few	TRBD1	TRBJ1-4	TRBV2	CASSRTGTAEKLFF	TGTGCCAGCAGCCGGACAGGGACCGCGGAAAAACTGTTTTTT
NA	TRBD1	TRBJ2-3	TRBV30	CAWSPGQGTSDTQYF	TGTGCCTGGAGTCCGGGACAGGGAACTTCGGATACGCAGTATTTT
once	NA	TRBJ2-3	TRBV7-9	CASSLASDTDTQYF	TGTGCCAGCAGCTTAGCCTCAGACACAGATACGCAGTATTTT
few	TRBD1	TRBJ2-5	TRBV19	CASSPNRGRETQYF	TGTGCCAGTAGTCCTAACAGGGGTCGCGAGACCCAGTACTTC
NA	NA	TRBJ2-3	TRBV12-5	CASAVEWSDTQYF	TGTGCTAGTGCCGTGGAGTGGTCAGATACGCAGTATTTT
NA	TRBD1	TRBJ1-6	TRBV5-1	CASRATGTAQSPLHF	TGCGCCAGCAGGGCCACCGGGACAGCACAATCACCCCTCCACTTT
NA	NA	TRBJ2-1	TRBV5-1	CASASAHRRGWSYNEQFF	TGCGCCAGCGCCTCGGCCCACCGTAGAGGGTGGTCCTACAATGAGCAGTTCTTC
NA	NA	TRBJ2-7	TRBV2	CASSEGGRGVSYEQYF	TGTGCCAGCAGTGAAGGGGGGCGAGGGGTCTCCTACGAGCAGTACTTC
once	TRBD1	TRBJ2-7	TRBV5-1	CASSATGTGETSF	TGCGCCAGCAGCGCCACCGGGACAGGGGAAACTTCGTTC
NA	NA	TRBJ1-2	TRBV28	CASSSSGIYGYTF	TGTGCCAGCAGTTCTTCCGGGATCTATGGCTACACCTTC
once	TRBD1	TRBJ2-1	TRBV7-6	CASSLEGDRGRPGPTTEQFF	TGTGCCAGCAGCTTAGAGGGGGACAGGGGGAGACCAGGACCAACAACTGAGCAGTTCTTC
once	TRBD1	TRBJ2-1	TRBV5-1	CASSAGTGKDEQFF	TGCGCCAGCAGCGCTGGGACAGGGAAGGATGAGCAGTTCTTC
NA	NA	TRBJ1-5	TRBV10-3	CAISESRVGQPQHF	TGTGCCATCAGTGAGTCGAGGGTAGGTCAGCCCCAGCATTTT
NA	NA	TRBJ1-1	TRBV13	CASSPYNSLNTEAFF	TGTGCCAGCAGCCCATATAATAGCCTGAACACTGAAGCTTTCTTT
NA	NA	TRBJ1-1	TRBV28	CASSSQGRGNTEAFF	TGTGCCAGCAGTTCCCAAGGCAGGGGGAACACTGAAGCTTTCTTT
few	TRBD1	TRBJ1-1	TRBV7-9	CASSLSGGSAFF	TGTGCCAGCAGCTTATCAGGGGGTTCAGCTTTCTTT
NA	TRBD1	TRBJ1-1	TRBV5-6	CASSLAGGNTEAFF	TGTGCCAGCAGCTTGGCAGGGGGGAACACTGAAGCTTTCTTT
NA	NA	TRBJ1-1	TRBV6-4	CASSEQGMNTEAFF	TGTGCCAGCAGTGAACAGGGAATGAACACTGAAGCTTTCTTT
NA	NA	TRBJ1-2	TRBV5-1	CASSLAPPEGLYGYTF	TGCGCCAGCAGCTTGGCCCCTCCGGAGGGGCTCTATGGCTACACCTTC
NA	TRBD1	TRBJ2-7	TRBV11-2	CASSGGQSSYEQYF	TGTGCCAGCAGCGGGGGACAGAGCTCCTACGAGCAGTACTTC
NA	NA	TRBJ2-7	TRBV10-3	CAISAMGSGYEQYF	TGTGCCATCAGTGCTATGGGCTCCGGATACGAGCAGTACTTC
NA	NA	TRBJ1-1	TRBV30	CAWNEFNTEAFF	TGTGCCTGGAATGAGTTCAACACTGAAGCTTTCTTT
NA	NA	TRBJ2-1	TRBV2	CASSEQGPIYNEQFF	TGTGCCAGCAGCGAACAGGGCCCGATCTACAATGAGCAGTTCTTC
NA	NA	TRBJ2-7	TRBV19	CASSPGIFSSYEQYF	TGTGCCAGTAGTCCAGGGATTTTCAGCTCCTACGAGCAGTACTTC
NA	TRBD1	TRBJ2-7	TRBV18	CASSPSLPGTELYEQYF	TGTGCCAGCTCACCGTCACTACCGGGGACAGAGCTCTACGAGCAGTACTTC
NA	TRBD2	TRBJ2-3	TRBV2	CATLRGGQSTDTQYF	TGTGCCACCCTTCGCGGGGGGCAAAGCACAGATACGCAGTATTTT
NA	TRBD1	TRBJ2-7	TRBV6-1	CASGEGQGWYEQYF	TGTGCCAGCGGAGAGGGACAGGGATGGTACGAGCAGTACTTC
few	TRBD1	TRBJ2-6	TRBV28	CASSLYGQGGPSGANVLTF	TGTGCCAGCAGTTTATACGGACAGGGAGGCCCCTCTGGGGCCAACGTCCTGACTTTC
NA	NA	TRBJ2-2	TRBV11-3	CASSLVGGKDTGELFF	TGTGCCAGCAGCTTAGTAGGCGGGAAGGACACCGGGGAGCTGTTTTTT
NA	NA	TRBJ1-2	TRBV19	CASSMRSYGYTF	TGTGCCAGTAGTATGAGGAGCTATGGCTACACCTTC
few	NA	TRBJ1-6	TRBV2	CASSLDRAYNSPLHF	TGTGCCAGCAGTTTAGACAGAGCCTATAATTCACCCCTCCACTTT
NA	NA	TRBJ1-5	TRBV2	CASKQDRGNQPQHF	TGTGCCAGCAAACAGGACAGAGGCAATCAGCCCCAGCATTTT
NA	NA	TRBJ1-4	TRBV10-3	CAIRRGPATNEKLFF	TGTGCCATCAGGAGAGGCCCGGCAACTAATGAAAAACTGTTTTTT
NA	TRBD2	TRBJ2-4	TRBV5-1	CASKREGVAKNIQYF	TGCGCCAGCAAAAGGGAGGGAGTAGCCAAAAACATTCAGTACTTC
NA	NA	TRBJ2-7	TRBV7-8	CASSQRWNEQYF	TGTGCCAGCAGCCAGCGGTGGAACGAGCAGTACTTC
NA	NA	TRBJ2-5	TRBV28	CASSLEGLETQYF	TGTGCCAGCAGTTTGGAGGGACTGGAGACCCAGTACTTC
NA	TRBD2	TRBJ2-3	TRBV10-2	CASSLRAGGLATQYF	TGCGCCAGCAGTCTAAGAGCGGGAGGACTCGCTACGCAGTATTTT
NA	NA	TRBJ2-3	TRBV5-1	CASSLDREIDTQYF	TGCGCCAGCAGCTTGGACAGGGAAATAGATACGCAGTATTTT
NA	NA	TRBJ1-5	TRBV27	CASSLWGGQPQHF	TGTGCCAGCAGTTTATGGGGAGGTCAGCCCCAGCATTTT
NA	TRBD1	TRBJ1-3	TRBV28	CASSGQGSGPNTIYF	TGTGCCAGCAGTGGACAGGGTTCGGGCCCAAACACCATATATTTT
NA	TRBD1	TRBJ1-5	TRBV19	CASSGTGDQPQHF	TGTGCCAGTAGTGGGACAGGAGATCAGCCCCAGCATTTT
NA	NA	TRBJ2-2	TRBV2	CASSEFGGTTGELFF	TGTGCCAGCAGTGAGTTTGGAGGGACCACCGGGGAGCTGTTTTTT
NA	NA	TRBJ2-6	TRBV2	CASSARRFSSGANVLTF	TGTGCCAGCAGTGCCCGGAGGTTTAGCTCTGGGGCCAACGTCCTGACTTTC
NA	NA	TRBJ2-3	TRBV14	CASSQLVTDTQYF	TGTGCCAGCAGCCAACTAGTCACAGATACGCAGTATTTT
NA	NA	TRBJ2-5	TRBV7-2	CASIKSAGETQYF	TGTGCCAGCATCAAAAGTGCGGGGGAGACCCAGTACTTC
NA	NA	TRBJ1-4	TRBV28	CASSLAGATNEKLFF	TGTGCCAGCAGTTTAGCGGGGGCAACTAATGAAAAACTGTTTTTT
NA	TRBD2	TRBJ2-2	TRBV9	CASSASGGSTGELFF	TGTGCCAGCAGCGCTAGCGGAGGAAGCACCGGGGAGCTGTTTTTT
NA	TRBD2	TRBJ2-1	TRBV15	CATQREREYNEQFF	TGTGCCACCCAGCGGGAGCGGGAATACAATGAGCAGTTCTTC
NA	NA	TRBJ1-6	TRBV9	CASSGAVNSPLHF	TGTGCCAGCAGCGGGGCAGTGAATTCACCCCTCCACTTT
few	NA	TRBJ1-3	TRBV10-2	CASQGQRRDTIYF	TGCGCCAGCCAAGGACAGCGCCGTGACACCATATATTTT
NA	NA	TRBJ2-7	TRBV29-1	CSGYRDYEQYF	TGCAGCGGTTACAGAGACTACGAGCAGTACTTC
NA	TRBD1	TRBJ1-3	TRBV2	CASSSGLGQHSGNTIYF	TGTGCCAGCAGTTCTGGGTTGGGACAGCACTCTGGAAACACCATATATTTT